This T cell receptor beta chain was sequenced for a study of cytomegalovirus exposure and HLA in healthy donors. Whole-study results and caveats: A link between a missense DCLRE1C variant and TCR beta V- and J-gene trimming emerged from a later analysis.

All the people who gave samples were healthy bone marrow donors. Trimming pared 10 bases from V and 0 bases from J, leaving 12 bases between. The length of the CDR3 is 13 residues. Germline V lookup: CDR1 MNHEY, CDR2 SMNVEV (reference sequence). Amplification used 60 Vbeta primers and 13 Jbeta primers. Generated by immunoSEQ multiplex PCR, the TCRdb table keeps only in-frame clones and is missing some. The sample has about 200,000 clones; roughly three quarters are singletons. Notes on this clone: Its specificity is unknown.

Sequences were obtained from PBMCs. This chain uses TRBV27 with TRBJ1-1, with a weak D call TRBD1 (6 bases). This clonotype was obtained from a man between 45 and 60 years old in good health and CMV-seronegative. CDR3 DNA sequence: TGTGCCATCTCTGACAGGTTGAACACTGAAGCTTTCTTT. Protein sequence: CAISDRLNTEAFF.